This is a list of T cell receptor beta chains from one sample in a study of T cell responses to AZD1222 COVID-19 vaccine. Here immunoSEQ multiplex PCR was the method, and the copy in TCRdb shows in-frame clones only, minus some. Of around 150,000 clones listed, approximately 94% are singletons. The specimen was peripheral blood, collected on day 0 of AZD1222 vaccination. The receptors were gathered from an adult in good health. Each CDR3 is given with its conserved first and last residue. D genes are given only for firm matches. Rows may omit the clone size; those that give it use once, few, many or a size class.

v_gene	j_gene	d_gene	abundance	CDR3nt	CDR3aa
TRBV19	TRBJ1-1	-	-	TGTGCCAGTAGTTCACAATCGTACAGGGAGGCTACGGAAGCTTTCTTT	CASSSQSYREATEAFF
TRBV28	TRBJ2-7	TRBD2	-	TGTGCCAGCAGGAGGACTAGCGACAATTTCTACGAGCAGTACTTC	CASRRTSDNFYEQYF
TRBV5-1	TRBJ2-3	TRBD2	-	TGCGCCAGCAGCCCGGCGACTAGCGGGTCAACAGATACGCAGTATTTT	CASSPATSGSTDTQYF
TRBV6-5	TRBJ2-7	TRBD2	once	TGTGCCAGCCTAGTACGGGGGGCCTACGAGCAGTACTTC	CASLVRGAYEQYF
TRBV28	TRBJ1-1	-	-	TGTGCCAGCAGTCCGCTCAAGGGGGGAAGAGGCATGAACACTGAAGCTTTCTTT	CASSPLKGGRGMNTEAFF
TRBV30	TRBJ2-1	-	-	TGTGCCTGGAGTGTGTCCGGGAATGAGCAGTTCTTC	CAWSVSGNEQFF
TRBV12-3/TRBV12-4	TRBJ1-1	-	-	TGTGCCAGCAGTTTTGAGGGAAGCACTGAAGCTTTCTTT	CASSFEGSTEAFF
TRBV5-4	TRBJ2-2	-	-	TGTGCCAGCAGCTTCCCCCCTAGTAGCGCCGGGGAGCTGTTTTTT	CASSFPPSSAGELFF
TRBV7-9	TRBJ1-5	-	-	TGTGCCAGCAGCGCCCAGGGTCAGCCCCAGCATTTT	CASSAQGQPQHF
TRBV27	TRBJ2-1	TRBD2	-	TGTGCCAGCAGGTGGACTAGCGTTTACAATGAGCAGTTCTTC	CASRWTSVYNEQFF
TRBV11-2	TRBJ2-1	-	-	TGTGCCAGCATCCCACGGGGACCAAAAAATGAGCAGTTCTTC	CASIPRGPKNEQFF
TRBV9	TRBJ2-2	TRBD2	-	TGTGCCAGCAGCCGGACTAGCGGACCCACCGGGGAGCTGTTTTTT	CASSRTSGPTGELFF
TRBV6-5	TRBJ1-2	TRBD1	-	TGTGCCAGCAGTACGGGACAGATAGATAAGTATGGCTACACCTTC	CASSTGQIDKYGYTF
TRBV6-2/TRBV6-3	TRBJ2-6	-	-	TGTGCCAGCAGTTACCCGACACAAACCGGCTCTGGGGCCAACGTCCTGACTTTC	CASSYPTQTGSGANVLTF
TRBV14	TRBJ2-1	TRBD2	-	TGTGCCAGCAGCCAGCGACTAGCCGATGAGCAGTTCTTC	CASSQRLADEQFF
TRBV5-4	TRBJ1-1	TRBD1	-	TGTGCCAGCAGCTTGGGACAGGGGAAAACTGAAGCTTTCTTT	CASSLGQGKTEAFF
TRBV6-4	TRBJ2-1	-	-	TGTGCCAGCAGTGATGGGGAGGTCAATGAGCAGTTCTTC	CASSDGEVNEQFF
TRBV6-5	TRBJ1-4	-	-	TGTGCCAGCTCCGTCCGTGATTCTGAAAAACTGTTTTTT	CASSVRDSEKLFF
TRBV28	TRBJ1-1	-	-	TGTGCCAGCAGCCAGAGGAATTGGGCTGAAGCTTTCTTT	CASSQRNWAEAFF
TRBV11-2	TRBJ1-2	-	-	TGTGCCAGCAGCTTGTCGGTCAACTATGGCTACACCTTC	CASSLSVNYGYTF
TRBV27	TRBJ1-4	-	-	TGTGCCAGCAGTCTAATCGGGCGGGGGGGACCTAATGAAAAACTGTTTTTT	CASSLIGRGGPNEKLFF
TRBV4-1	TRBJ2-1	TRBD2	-	TGCGCCAGCAGCCAAGATAAGAGCCAGCGGGGCTACAATGAGCAGTTCTTC	CASSQDKSQRGYNEQFF
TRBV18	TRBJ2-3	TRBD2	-	TGTGCCAGCTCTCCCAGCGGGGAACGACGGGTGGCAGATACGCAGTATTTT	CASSPSGERRVADTQYF
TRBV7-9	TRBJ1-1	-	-	TGTGCCAGCAGCTTACGACAGGACTTCACTGAAGCTTTCTTT	CASSLRQDFTEAFF
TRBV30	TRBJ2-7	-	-	TGTGCCTGGAGTGTACAGGGTATGTCCTACGAGCAGTACTTC	CAWSVQGMSYEQYF
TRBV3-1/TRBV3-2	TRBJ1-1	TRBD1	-	TGTGCCAGCAGCCCTGGGACAGCCAAAGCTTTCTTT	CASSPGTAKAFF
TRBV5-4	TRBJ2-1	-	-	TGTGCCAGCAGCTGGGCGGGAAACAATGAGCAGTTCTTC	CASSWAGNNEQFF
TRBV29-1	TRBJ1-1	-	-	TGCAGCGTTGAATATACAGGGAGAAGGGGCACTGAAGCTTTCTTT	CSVEYTGRRGTEAFF
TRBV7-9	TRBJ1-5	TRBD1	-	TGTGCCAGCAGCCGTGGGACAGGGGGCAATCAGCCCCAGCATTTT	CASSRGTGGNQPQHF
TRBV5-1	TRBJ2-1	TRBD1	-	TGCGCCAGCAGCTTGGGAGGGGGCAAGGGTGAGCAGTTCTTC	CASSLGGGKGEQFF
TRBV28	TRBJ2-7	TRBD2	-	TGTGCTTCCAGCGGGAGTATCTACGAGCAGTACTTC	CASSGSIYEQYF
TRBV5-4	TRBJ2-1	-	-	TGTGCCAGCAGCTCCATAGTAGCGCCCGAGCAGTTCTTC	CASSSIVAPEQFF
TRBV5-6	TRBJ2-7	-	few	TGTGCCAGCAGCTCTGGACTAAACTACGAGCAGTACTTC	CASSSGLNYEQYF
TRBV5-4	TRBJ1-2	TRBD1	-	TGTGCCAGCAGCTTGAGGGACAGCGCATACACTAACTATGGCTACACCTTC	CASSLRDSAYTNYGYTF
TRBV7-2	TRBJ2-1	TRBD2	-	TGTGCCAGCAGTCAAAGAGTGGGGACTAGCCTCGGTTCCTACAATGAGCAGTTCTTC	CASSQRVGTSLGSYNEQFF
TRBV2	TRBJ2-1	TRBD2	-	TGTGCCAGCAGTGCTAGTAGCGGGAGTGGAAATGAGCAGTTCTTC	CASSASSGSGNEQFF
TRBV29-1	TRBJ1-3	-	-	TGCAGCGTTGACTCTGGAAACACCATATATTTT	CSVDSGNTIYF
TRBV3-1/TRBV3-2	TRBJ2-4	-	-	TGTGCCAGCTCAGGGACCGTGCCATTTACCGGAGCCAAAAACATTCAGTACTTC	CASSGTVPFTGAKNIQYF
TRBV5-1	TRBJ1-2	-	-	TGCGCCAGCAGCTTAACGCTGGATGGCTACACCTTC	CASSLTLDGYTF
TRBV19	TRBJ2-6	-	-	TGTGCCAGTAGTTCCCGAGCCTCTGGGGCCAACGTCCTGACTTTC	CASSSRASGANVLTF
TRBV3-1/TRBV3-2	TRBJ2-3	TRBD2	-	TGTGCCAGCAGCCAAGAGCGAGGCGGGAGAAGAGATACGCAGTATTTT	CASSQERGGRRDTQYF
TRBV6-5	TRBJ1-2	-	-	TGTGCCAGCCAGCTGGGGGGTAGAGGCTACACCTTC	CASQLGGRGYTF
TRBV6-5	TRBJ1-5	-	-	TGTGCCAGCCGGGCCGGGCGCGGAAGCAATCAGCCCCAGCATTTT	CASRAGRGSNQPQHF
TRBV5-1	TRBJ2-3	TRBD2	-	TGCGCCAGCAGCTTATCGGGACTAGCGGGAGCGGCAGATACGCAGTATTTT	CASSLSGLAGAADTQYF
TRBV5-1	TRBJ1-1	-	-	TGCGCCAGCACCCAGGGGCAGGGTAGAGCTTTCTTT	CASTQGQGRAFF
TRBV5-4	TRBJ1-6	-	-	TGTGCCAGCAGCTTGGAAGGGCGGTCCTATAATTCACCCCTCCACTTT	CASSLEGRSYNSPLHF
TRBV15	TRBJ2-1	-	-	TGTGCCACCAGGGGAGGCCCCTACAATGAGCAGTTCTTC	CATRGGPYNEQFF
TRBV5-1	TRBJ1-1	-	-	TGCGCCAGCAGCTGGCGACTAGGGTTCGGTGAAGCTTTCTTT	CASSWRLGFGEAFF
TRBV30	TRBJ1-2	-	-	TGTGCCTGGAGTAGGTGGGGATTGGACTATGGCTACACCTTC	CAWSRWGLDYGYTF
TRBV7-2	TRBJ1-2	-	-	TGTGCCAGCAGCCAAGGGACGGACACCCCTAACTATGGCTACACCTTC	CASSQGTDTPNYGYTF
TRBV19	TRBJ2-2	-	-	TGTGCCAGTATGGGGGGCCCGGCTAACACCGGGGAGCTGTTTTTT	CASMGGPANTGELFF
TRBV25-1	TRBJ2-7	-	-	TGTGCCAGCAGTGATCCCTACGAGCAGTACTTC	CASSDPYEQYF